These 9 T cell receptor beta chains were all obtained from the same sample, sequenced in a study of PD-L1 blockade in urothelial cancer (dated by TCRdb to 2016 to 2017). Library creation used the immunoSEQ multiplex PCR assay. TCRdb holds this immuneACCESS table with in-frame rearrangements only. Some clones are missing; in checked studies, unresolved V genes explain under half, and the rest has no known cause. For this sample the table gives tens of thousands of clones, of which over 80% were detected only once. The ten largest clones add up to approximately 10% of the sample. What the time point label conveys for this sample: pretreatment peripheral blood. The sample consisted of PBMCs, taken around atezolizumab (anti-PD-L1) treatment. These TCRs come from a woman aged 70-85 years with urothelial cancer.

The chain is built from TRBV30 and TRBJ1-1, with TRBD1 matching over 7 bases. Germline assignment: CDR1 GTSNPN and CDR2 SVGIG (reference sequence). Germline trimming cut 2 bases from V and 1 base from J; bases unmatched to any gene: 10. CDR3 length: 16 residues. This CDR3 reads CAWSSTGSHPNTEAFF. DNA of the CDR3: TGTGCCTGGAGTTCGACAGGGTCCCATCCGAACACTGAAGCTTTCTTT.

The rearrangement links TRBV2 to TRBJ2-3; TRBD1 matches at 9 bases. The ends lost 5 bases at V and 0 bases at J; junction bases unmatched: 3. Germline V gene sequence: CDR1 SNHLY, CDR2 FYNNEI. The CDR3 contains 15 residues. The CDR3 loop is CASSRGQGSTDTQYF. Here the CDR3 DNA reads TGTGCCAGCAGTAGGGGACAGGGAAGCACAGATACGCAGTATTTT.

This chain's CDR3 is CASSLDGQPYNEQFF. The CDR3 DNA is TGTGCCAGCAGCTTAGATGGACAGCCCTACAATGAGCAGTTCTTC. The chain links TRBV11-2 to TRBJ2-1, with D perhaps matching TRBD1 (6 bases). The CDR3 is 15 residues long. The V end lost 0 bases, the J end lost 2 bases, and 8 bases lay between the germline ends. Germline loops: CDR1 SGHAT, CDR2 FQNNGV.

The CDR3 DNA is TGTGCCAGCAGCAAAGAGTCCGTAGGACTAGCGCTTGTATCAGATACGCAGTATTTT. Its protein is CASSKESVGLALVSDTQYF. This chain joins TRBV21-1 and TRBJ2-3; TRBD2 was called by the table and not checked on the DNA. TRBV21-1 is annotated as a pseudogene. This CDR3 is built from 19 residues.

This chain links TRBV5-4 with TRBJ2-7, with 7 bases identical to TRBD1. Germline lookup yields CDR1 SGHNT and CDR2 YYREEE (reference sequence). The CDR3 sequence is 16 residues long. Trimming removed 0 bases from V and 5 bases from J; junction bases left unmatched: 11. The CDR3 nucleotides read TGTGCCAGCAGCTTGGAGCGGTGGACAGGTGTCCACGAGCAGTACTTC. Protein sequence: CASSLERWTGVHEQYF.

V is TRBV11-2 and J is TRBJ2-7, with TRBD1 as a possible D gene (8 bases). There are 15 residues in the CDR3. V lost 5 bases and J lost 2, with 16 bases in between. Germline-derived CDR1 and CDR2 are SGHAT and FQNNGV. The CDR3 is CASSALQGGAYEQYF. CDR3 nucleotides: TGTGCCAGCAGCGCCCTACAGGGGGGGGCCTACGAGCAGTACTTC.

The rearrangement joins TRBV5-1 to TRBJ2-5; 7 positions match TRBD2. This CDR3 comprises 13 residues. V trimming: 3 bases; J trimming: 4 bases; junction bases outside the gene matches: 3. The germline V gene encodes CDR1 SGHRS and CDR2 YFSETQ. CDR3: CASSYVAGETQYF. The CDR3 nucleotides read TGCGCCAGCAGCTACGTAGCGGGAGAGACCCAGTACTTC.

This clone was recorded at least ten times. The chain couples TRBV7-9 to TRBJ2-1; 9 positions agree with TRBD1. CDR1 and CDR2 (germline): SEHNR, FQNEAQ (reference sequence). V dropped 4 bases and J dropped 5; count of bases not matched to a gene: 9. The CDR3 loop spans 16 amino acids. CDR3 in DNA: TGTGCCAGCAGCTCGAACAGGGGGCAGACACACAATGAGCAGTTCTTC. As protein: CASSSNRGQTHNEQFF.

The chain recombines TRBV5-5 with TRBJ2-7, with 12 nucleotides matching TRBD2. The CDR3 totals 17 residues. CDR1 and CDR2 (germline): SGHKS, YYEKEE (reference sequence). The junction had 11 bases not matched to a gene; V was cut back by 5 bases and J by 2 bases. CDR3 sequence (DNA): TGTGCCAGCAGTTTAACACCCGCTAGCGGGAGGGCCTACGAGCAGTACTTC. It yields the protein CASSLTPASGRAYEQYF. The whole variable domain, remainder taken from reference TRBV5-5 and TRBJ2-7, is DAGVTQSPTHLIKTRGQQVTLRCSPISGHKSVSWYQQVLGQGPQFIFQYYEKEERGRGNFPDRFSARQFPNYSSELNVNALLLGDSALYLCASSLTPASGRAYEQYFGPGTRLTVT.